These 8 T cell receptor beta chains were sequenced from one sample in a study of Ad26.COV2.S vaccination and SARS-CoV-2 variants. Noted treatment: roughly 18 received Ad26.COV2.S at low or high dose, single or two shots; 5 received placebo; per-sample allocation not given. Each sample was drawn 63 days after the first injection (of vaccine or placebo). Profiled with immunoSEQ multiplex PCR; TCRdb holds only in-frame clones, not every one. The table has about 430,000 clones, 75% to 95% seen once. The material was peripheral blood, obtained in a trial of Ad26.COV2.S vaccine versus placebo. Every receptor here comes from a person between 18 and 65 years old who received the Ad26.COV2.S COVID-19 vaccine or a placebo.

This chain connects TRBV19 to TRBJ2-1; 11 bases are a match to TRBD2. Trimming removed 5 bases from V and 9 bases from J; junction bases left unmatched: 6. CDR1 is LNHDA and CDR2 is SQIVND in the germline V gene (reference sequence). The CDR3 is 14 residues long. In DNA form, the CDR3 reads TGTGCCAGTAGTTCCGGGACTAGCGGCCGTGAGCAGTTCTTC. As protein: CASSSGTSGREQFF.

The chain recombines TRBV19 with TRBJ2-1; D uncertain. CDR1 LNHDA and CDR2 SQIVND come from the germline V gene (reference sequence). CDR3 length: 16 amino acids. Trimming removed 4 bases from V and 5 bases from J, with 18 bases in between. The CDR3 region is CASSKAKGQRNNEQFF. CDR3 DNA sequence: TGTGCCAGTAGTAAAGCGAAGGGCCAAAGGAACAATGAGCAGTTCTTC.

V is TRBV19 and J is TRBJ2-1, with D perhaps assigned TRBD1 or TRBD2 (6 bases each). Trimming cost V 6 bases and J 10 bases, with 19 bases left between them. Germline CDR1 reads LNHDA; CDR2 reads SQIVND (reference sequence). The CDR3 runs 14 residues. The CDR3 DNA is TGTGCCAGTAGGCCCAGAACAGGGACTGCCGAGCAGTTCTTC. It is translated as CASRPRTGTAEQFF. The whole variable domain, remainder taken from reference TRBV19 and TRBJ2-1, is DGGITQSPKYLFRKEGQNVTLSCEQNLNHDAMYWYRQDPGQGLRLIYYSQIVNDFQKGDIAEGYSVSREKKESFPLTVTSAQKNPTAFYLCASRPRTGTAEQFFGPGTRLTVL.

V gene TRBV5-4 combines with J gene TRBJ2-1, with a possible D match to TRBD2 (7 bases). Per the germline V gene, CDR1 is SGHNT and CDR2 is YYREEE (reference sequence). The V end was cut by 4 bases, the J end by 8 bases, with 16 bases between. The CDR3 is 14 amino acids. This CDR3 is CASSPGGGAHEQFF. CDR3 nucleotide sequence: TGTGCCAGCAGCCCGGGTGGGGGGGCCCATGAGCAGTTCTTC.

CDR3 nucleotides: TGTGCCAGCACCATGGATCGGGGTCAGCCCCAGCATTTT. It translates to CASTMDRGQPQHF. The chain links TRBV7-8 to TRBJ1-5, with D uncertain. V lost 7 bases to trimming and J lost 6 bases, with 13 bases between them. Germline loops: CDR1 SGHVS, CDR2 FQNEAQ. This CDR3 is 13 amino acids long.

CDR3 nucleotide sequence: TGCGCCAGCAGCCCCGAAGGCGGAGCGAACACCGGGGAGCTGTTTTTT. Translation: CASSPEGGANTGELFF. The chain joins TRBV5-1 to TRBJ2-2; D not resolved. There are 16 residues in the CDR3. V dropped 4 bases and J dropped 0 bases, with 13 bases sitting between them. CDR1 is SGHRS, CDR2 YFSETQ, per germline.

V is TRBV11-2 and J is TRBJ1-4; no clear D gene. Germline V gene sequence: CDR1 SGHAT, CDR2 FQNNGV. The length of the CDR3 is 14 residues. The germline V and J ends were trimmed by 0 bases and 6 bases, with 8 bases remaining between them. CDR3 nucleotides: TGTGCCAGCAGCTTAGATCGACAAGATGAAAAACTGTTTTTT. It encodes CASSLDRQDEKLFF. The variable domain in full, with the rest retrieved from reference TRBV11-2 and TRBJ1-4, is EAGVAQSPRYKIIEKRQSVAFWCNPISGHATLYWYQQILGQGPKLLIQFQNNGVVDDSQLPKDRFSAERLKGVDSTLKIQPAKLEDSAVYLCASSLDRQDEKLFFGSGTQLSVL.

The rearrangement uses TRBV19 and TRBJ2-7; TRBD1 might be the D (5 bases). Germline values: CDR1 LNHDA, CDR2 SQIVND (reference sequence). Trimming removed 0 bases from V and 2 bases from J, with 14 bases in between. This CDR3 region has 16 residues. The CDR3 region has the DNA TGTGCCAGTAGTATAGAGTTCGACAGTGCCCCCTACGAGCAGTACTTC. Protein sequence: CASSIEFDSAPYEQYF.